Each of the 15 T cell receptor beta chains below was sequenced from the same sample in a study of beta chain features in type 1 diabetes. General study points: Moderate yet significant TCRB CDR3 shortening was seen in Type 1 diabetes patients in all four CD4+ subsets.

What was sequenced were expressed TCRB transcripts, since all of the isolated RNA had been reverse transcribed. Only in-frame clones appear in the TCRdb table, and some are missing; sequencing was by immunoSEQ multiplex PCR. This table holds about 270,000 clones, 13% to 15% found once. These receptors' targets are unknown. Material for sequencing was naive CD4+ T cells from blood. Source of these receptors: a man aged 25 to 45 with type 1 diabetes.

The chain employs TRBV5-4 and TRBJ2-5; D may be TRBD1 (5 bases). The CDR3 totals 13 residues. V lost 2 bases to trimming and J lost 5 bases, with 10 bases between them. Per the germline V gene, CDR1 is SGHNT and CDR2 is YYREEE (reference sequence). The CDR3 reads CASSLAKGETQYF. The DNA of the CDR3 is TGTGCCAGCAGCTTAGCCAAGGGGGAGACCCAGTACTTC.

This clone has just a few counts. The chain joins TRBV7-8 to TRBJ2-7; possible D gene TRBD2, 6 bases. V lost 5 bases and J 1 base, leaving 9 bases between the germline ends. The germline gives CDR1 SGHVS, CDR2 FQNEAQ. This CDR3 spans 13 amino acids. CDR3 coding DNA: TGTGCCAGCAGCCGAGGACTATCCTACGAGCAGTACTTC. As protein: CASSRGLSYEQYF. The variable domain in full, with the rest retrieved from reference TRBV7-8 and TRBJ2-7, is GAGVSQSPRYKVAKRGQDVALRCDPISGHVSLFWYQQALGQGPEFLTYFQNEAQLDKSGLPSDRFFAERPEGSVSTLKIQRTQQEDSAVYLCASSRGLSYEQYFGPGTRLTVT.

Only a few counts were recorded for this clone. The CDR3 loop reads CASERDSTDTQYF. DNA for the CDR3: TGTGCCTCAGAGCGGGATAGCACAGATACGCAGTATTTT. The rearrangement links TRBV10-3 to TRBJ2-3; 7 positions match TRBD2. Losses at the gene ends were 11 bases for V and 0 bases for J; bases not matched to a gene: 5. Per the germline V gene, CDR1 is ENHRY and CDR2 is SYGVKD. The CDR3 runs to 13 residues.

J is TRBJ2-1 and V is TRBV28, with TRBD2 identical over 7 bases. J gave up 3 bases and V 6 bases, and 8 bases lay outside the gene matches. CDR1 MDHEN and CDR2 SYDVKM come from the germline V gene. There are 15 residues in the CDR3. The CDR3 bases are TGTGCCAGCAGCGATCTAGCGGCTCGCTACAATGAGCAGTTCTTC. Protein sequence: CASSDLAARYNEQFF.

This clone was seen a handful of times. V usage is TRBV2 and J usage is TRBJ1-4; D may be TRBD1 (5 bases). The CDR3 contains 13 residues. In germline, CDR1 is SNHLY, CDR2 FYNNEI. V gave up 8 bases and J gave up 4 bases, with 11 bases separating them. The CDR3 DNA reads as TGTGCCAGCGAGCGGGACCGTAATGAAAAACTGTTTTTT. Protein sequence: CASERDRNEKLFF. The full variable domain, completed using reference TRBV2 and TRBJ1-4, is EPEVTQTPSHQVTQMGQEVILRCVPISNHLYFYWYRQILGQKVEFLVSFYNNEISEKSEIFDDQFSVERPDGSNFTLKIRSTKLEDSAMYFCASERDRNEKLFFGSGTQLSVL.

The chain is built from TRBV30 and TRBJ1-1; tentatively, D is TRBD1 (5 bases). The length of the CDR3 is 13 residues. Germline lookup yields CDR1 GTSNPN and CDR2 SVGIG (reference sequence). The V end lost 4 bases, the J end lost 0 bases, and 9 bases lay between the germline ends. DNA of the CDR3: TGTGCCTGGACAGGGCTCATGAACACTGAAGCTTTCTTT. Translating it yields CAWTGLMNTEAFF.

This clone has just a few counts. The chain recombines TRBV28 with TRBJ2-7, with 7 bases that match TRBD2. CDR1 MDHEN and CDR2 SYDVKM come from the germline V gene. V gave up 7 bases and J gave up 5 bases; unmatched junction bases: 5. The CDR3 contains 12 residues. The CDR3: CASTVSGDEQYF. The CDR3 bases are TGTGCCAGCACCGTCAGCGGGGACGAGCAGTACTTC.

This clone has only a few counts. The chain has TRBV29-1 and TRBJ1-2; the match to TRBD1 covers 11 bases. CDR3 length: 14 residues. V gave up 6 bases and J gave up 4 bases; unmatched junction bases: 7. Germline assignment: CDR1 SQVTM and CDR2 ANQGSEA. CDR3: CSVRGTGGPYGYTF. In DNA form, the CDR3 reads TGCAGCGTACGCGGGACAGGGGGTCCCTATGGCTACACCTTC.

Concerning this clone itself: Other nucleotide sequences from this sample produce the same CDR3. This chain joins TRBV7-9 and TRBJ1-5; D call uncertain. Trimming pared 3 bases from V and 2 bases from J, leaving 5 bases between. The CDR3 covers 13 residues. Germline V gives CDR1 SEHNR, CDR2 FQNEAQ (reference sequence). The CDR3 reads CASSFQGNQPQHF. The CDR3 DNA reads TGTGCCAGCAGCTTTCAGGGCAATCAGCCCCAGCATTTT.

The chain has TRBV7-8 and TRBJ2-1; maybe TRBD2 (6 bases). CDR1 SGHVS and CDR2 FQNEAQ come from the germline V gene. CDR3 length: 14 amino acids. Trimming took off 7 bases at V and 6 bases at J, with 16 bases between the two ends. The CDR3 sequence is CASTRGGGSNEQFF. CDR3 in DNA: TGTGCCAGCACGCGGGGTGGAGGGTCCAATGAGCAGTTCTTC.

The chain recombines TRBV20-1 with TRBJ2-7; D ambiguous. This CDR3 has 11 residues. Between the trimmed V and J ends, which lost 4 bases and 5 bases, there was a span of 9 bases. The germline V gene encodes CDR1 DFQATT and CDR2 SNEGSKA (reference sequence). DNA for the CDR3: TGCAGTGCTAAAACCAGAAACGAGCAGTACTTC. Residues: CSAKTRNEQYF.

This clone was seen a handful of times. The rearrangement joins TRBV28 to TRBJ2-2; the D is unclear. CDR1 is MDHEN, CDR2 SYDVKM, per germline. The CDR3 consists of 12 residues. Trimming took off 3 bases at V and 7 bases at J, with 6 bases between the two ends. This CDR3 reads CASSFPGGELFF. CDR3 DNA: TGTGCCAGCAGTTTTCCGGGCGGGGAGCTGTTTTTT.

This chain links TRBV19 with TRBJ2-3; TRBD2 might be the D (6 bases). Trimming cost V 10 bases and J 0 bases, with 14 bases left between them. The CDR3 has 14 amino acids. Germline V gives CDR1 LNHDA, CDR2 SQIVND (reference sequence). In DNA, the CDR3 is TGTGCCACTCGGTCGGGGGAGAGCACAGATACGCAGTATTTT. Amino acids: CATRSGESTDTQYF.

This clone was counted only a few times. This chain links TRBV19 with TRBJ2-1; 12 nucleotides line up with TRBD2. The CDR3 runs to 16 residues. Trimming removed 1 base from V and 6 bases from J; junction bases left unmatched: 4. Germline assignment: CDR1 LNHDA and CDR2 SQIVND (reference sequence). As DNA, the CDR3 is TGTGCCAGTAGTATAGGACTAGCGGGAGCTCGCAATGAGCAGTTCTTC. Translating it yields CASSIGLAGARNEQFF.

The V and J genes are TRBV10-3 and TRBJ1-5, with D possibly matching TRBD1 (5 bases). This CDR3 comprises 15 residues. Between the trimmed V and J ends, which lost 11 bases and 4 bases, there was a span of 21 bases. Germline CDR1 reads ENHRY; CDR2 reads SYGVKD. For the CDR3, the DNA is TGTGCCGTAGAAGAAACTGACAGATTAAATCAGCCCCAGCATTTT. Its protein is CAVEETDRLNQPQHF.